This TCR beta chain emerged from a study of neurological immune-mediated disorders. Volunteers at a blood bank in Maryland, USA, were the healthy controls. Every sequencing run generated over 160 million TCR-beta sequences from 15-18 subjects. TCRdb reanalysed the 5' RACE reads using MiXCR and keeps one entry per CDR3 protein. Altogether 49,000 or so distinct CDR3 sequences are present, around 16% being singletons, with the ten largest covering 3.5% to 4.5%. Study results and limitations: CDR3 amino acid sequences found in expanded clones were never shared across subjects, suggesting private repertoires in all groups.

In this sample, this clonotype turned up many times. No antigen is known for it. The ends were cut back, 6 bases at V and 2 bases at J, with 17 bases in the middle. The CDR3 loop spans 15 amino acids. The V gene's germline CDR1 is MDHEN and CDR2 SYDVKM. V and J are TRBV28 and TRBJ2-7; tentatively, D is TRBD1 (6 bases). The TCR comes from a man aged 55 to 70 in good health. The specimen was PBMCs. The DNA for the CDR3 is TGTGCCAGCAGCCTTGGGACAACTGGCGCCTACGAGCAGTACTTC. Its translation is CASSLGTTGAYEQYF.